The 10 T cell receptor beta chains in this list originate from one sample, sequenced in a study of vaccination and CD4 T cells after COVID-19. Their specific antigens are unknown. Noted treatment: roughly 11-day PBMC culture with coronavirus spike peptide pools or control peptides (ViraFEST assay). Sequenced with the Oncomine TCR Beta short-read assay was DNA taken from cultured CD4+ T cells. TCRdb itself ran the PCR reads through MiXCR, one entry per CDR3 protein. The table has roughly 25,000 distinct CDR3 sequences, 58% seen once. The sequenced sample was CD4+ T cells from blood, cultured in vitro. These receptors all stem from a human donor who had recovered from COVID-19.

This clonotype turned up a few times. The chain uses TRBV7-9 and TRBJ2-5, with 10 bases identical to TRBD2. The CDR3 contains 14 residues. In germline, CDR1 is SEHNR, CDR2 FQNEAQ (reference sequence). Trimming at V came to 8 bases and at J to 2 bases, leaving 5 bases not matched to a gene. As DNA, the CDR3 is TGTGCCAGCCGGACTAGCGGTCATCAAGAGACCCAGTACTTC. Its protein product is CASRTSGHQETQYF.

V and J are TRBV24-1 and TRBJ2-2; possible D gene TRBD1, 6 bases. The V gene's germline CDR1 is KGHDR and CDR2 SFDVKD. The CDR3 has 16 residues. The germline V and J ends were trimmed by 9 bases and 0 bases, with 16 bases remaining between them. The CDR3 here is CATSEGRTANTGELFF. CDR3 bases: TGTGCCACCTCTGAGGGTCGGACAGCGAACACCGGGGAGCTGTTTTTT.

The sample holds a few counts of this clonotype. The rearrangement links TRBV2 to TRBJ1-5, with D maybe TRBD1 (5 bases). This CDR3 spans 14 amino acids. V was trimmed by 5 bases and J by 3 bases, leaving 11 bases between them. Germline CDR1 and CDR2: SNHLY and FYNNEI. In DNA form, the CDR3 reads TGTGCCAGCAGTATCGGGGGACTCAATCAGCCCCAGCATTTT. It codes for CASSIGGLNQPQHF.

The chain joins TRBV4-2 to TRBJ2-3; no reliable D call. Trimming removed 1 base from V and 0 bases from J, with 2 bases in between. Germline lookup yields CDR1 LGHNA and CDR2 YNFKEQ. CDR3 length equals 13 residues. Here the CDR3 DNA reads TGTGCCAGCAGCCAAGTGAGCACAGATACGCAGTATTTT. Protein: CASSQVSTDTQYF.

This clonotype was found a few times. The V and J genes are TRBV24-1 and TRBJ2-3; TRBD1 or TRBD2 may be the D gene (5 bases each). This CDR3 has 17 residues. Germline loops: CDR1 KGHDR, CDR2 SFDVKD. The germline V and J ends were trimmed by 2 bases and 2 bases, with 16 bases remaining between them. The CDR3 DNA reads TGTGCCACCAGTGATTCTAAAGAGGGACCCTTCACAGATACGCAGTATTTT. This translates into CATSDSKEGPFTDTQYF.

The gene calls are TRBV20-1 and TRBJ2-5; 9 nucleotides align to TRBD2. V gave up 4 bases and J gave up 0 bases; unmatched junction bases: 9. CDR3 length equals 16 residues. Germline CDR1 and CDR2: DFQATT and SNEGSKA (reference sequence). The CDR3 DNA reads TGCAGTGCTACGAGACTAGCGGCGATGTACCAAGAGACCCAGTACTTC. It is translated as CSATRLAAMYQETQYF.

The J gene is TRBJ2-6, the V gene TRBV6-2 or TRBV6-3; 9 bases line up with TRBD1. Losses at the gene ends were 7 bases for V and 0 bases for J; bases not matched to a gene: 7. Germline CDR1 reads MNHEY; CDR2 reads SVGEGT. The CDR3 covers 17 residues. CDR3 sequence reads: CASTLTGGASGANVLTF. CDR3 sequence (DNA): TGTGCCAGCACCTTGACAGGGGGGGCCTCTGGGGCCAACGTCCTGACTTTC.

V and J are TRBV20-1 and TRBJ1-1; a possible D gene is TRBD1 (5 bases). CDR3 length equals 13 residues. V dropped 5 bases and J dropped 6 bases, with 16 bases sitting between them. CDR1 is DFQATT and CDR2 is SNEGSKA in the germline V gene (reference sequence). The CDR3 nucleotides read TGCAGTGCTCTCGGGCAGGGCGGCGCTGAAGCTTTCTTT. This sequence encodes CSALGQGGAEAFF.

This sequence joins TRBV6-2 or TRBV6-3 and TRBJ2-7, with D perhaps TRBD2 (6 bases). The CDR3 is 11 residues long. V was shortened by 7 bases and J by 6 bases, with 10 bases between the two germline ends. Germline values: CDR1 MNHEY, CDR2 SVGEGT. Here the CDR3 reads CASNNGGEQYF. CDR3 DNA sequence: TGTGCCAGCAACAACGGGGGCGAGCAGTACTTC.

This clonotype was detected only a few times. This chain joins TRBV6-2 or TRBV6-3 and TRBJ1-2; tentatively, D is TRBD1 (6 bases). The CDR3 totals 14 residues. Trimming shortened V by 4 bases and J by 4 bases, and 13 bases separated the two germline ends. Germline V lookup: CDR1 MNHEY, CDR2 SVGEGT. The chain's CDR3 is CASSSAGAAYGYTF. CDR3 sequence (DNA): TGTGCCAGCAGTTCAGCGGGGGCTGCCTATGGCTACACCTTC.